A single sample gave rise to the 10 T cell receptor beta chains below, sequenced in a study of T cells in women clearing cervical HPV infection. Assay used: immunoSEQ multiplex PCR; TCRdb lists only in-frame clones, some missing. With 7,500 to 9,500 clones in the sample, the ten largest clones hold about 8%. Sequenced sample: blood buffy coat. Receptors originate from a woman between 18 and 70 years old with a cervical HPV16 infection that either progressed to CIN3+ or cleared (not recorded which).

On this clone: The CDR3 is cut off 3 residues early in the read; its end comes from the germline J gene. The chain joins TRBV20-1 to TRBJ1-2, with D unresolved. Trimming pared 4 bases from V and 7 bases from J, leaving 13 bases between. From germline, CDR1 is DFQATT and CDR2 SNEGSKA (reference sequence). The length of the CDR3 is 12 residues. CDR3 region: CSAIRVSGGYTF. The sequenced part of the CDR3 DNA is TGCAGTGCTATCCGGGTCAGTGGTGGC.

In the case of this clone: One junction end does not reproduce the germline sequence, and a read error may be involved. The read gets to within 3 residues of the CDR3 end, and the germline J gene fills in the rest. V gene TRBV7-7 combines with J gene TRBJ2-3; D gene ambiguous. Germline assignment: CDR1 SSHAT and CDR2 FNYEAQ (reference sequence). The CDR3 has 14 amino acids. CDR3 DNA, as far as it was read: TGTGCTAGCAGCTTATCAGGATTCCAAGAGACG. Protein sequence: CASSLSGFQET. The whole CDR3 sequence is CASSLSGFQETQYF.

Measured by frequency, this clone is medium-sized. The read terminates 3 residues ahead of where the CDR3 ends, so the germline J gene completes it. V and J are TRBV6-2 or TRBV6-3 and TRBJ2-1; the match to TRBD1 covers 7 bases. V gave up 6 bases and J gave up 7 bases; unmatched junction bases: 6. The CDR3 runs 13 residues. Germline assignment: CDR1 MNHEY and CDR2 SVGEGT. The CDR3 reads CASSRTGYNEQFF. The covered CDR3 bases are TGTGCCAGCAGCCGGACAGGTTATAATGAG.

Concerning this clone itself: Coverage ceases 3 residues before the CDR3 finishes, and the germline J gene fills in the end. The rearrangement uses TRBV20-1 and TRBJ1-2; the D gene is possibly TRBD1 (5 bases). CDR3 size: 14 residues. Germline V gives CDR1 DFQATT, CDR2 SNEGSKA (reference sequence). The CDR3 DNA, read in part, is TGCAGTGCTACCGGGACTAGCGGCACAGATACC. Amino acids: CSATGTSGTDT. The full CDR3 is CSATGTSGTDTYTF.

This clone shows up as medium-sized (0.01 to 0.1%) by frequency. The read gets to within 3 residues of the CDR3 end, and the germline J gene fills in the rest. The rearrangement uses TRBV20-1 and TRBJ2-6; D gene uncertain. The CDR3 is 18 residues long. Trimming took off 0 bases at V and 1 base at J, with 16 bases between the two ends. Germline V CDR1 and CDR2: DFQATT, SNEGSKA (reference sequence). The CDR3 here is CSARDPQFDFSGANVLTF. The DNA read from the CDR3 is TGCAGTGCTAGAGATCCGCAATTCGACTTTTCTGGGGCCAACGTC.

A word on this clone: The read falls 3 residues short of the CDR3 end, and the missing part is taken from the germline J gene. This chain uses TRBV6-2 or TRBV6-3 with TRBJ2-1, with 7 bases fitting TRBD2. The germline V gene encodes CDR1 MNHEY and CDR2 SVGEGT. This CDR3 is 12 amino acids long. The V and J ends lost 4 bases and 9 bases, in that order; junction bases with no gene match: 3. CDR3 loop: CASSSKRGEQFF. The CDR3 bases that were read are TGTGCCAGCAGTTCAAAGCGGGGTGAG.

The CDR3 loop reads CSARKGSGGYTF. CDR3 DNA, as far as it was read: TGCAGTGCTAGAAAGGGGAGTGGTGGC. The chain is built from TRBV20-1 and TRBJ1-2; maybe TRBD1 (5 bases). The read terminates 3 residues before the CDR3 end, so the remaining end is supplied by the germline J gene. The CDR3 covers 12 residues. V was shortened by 2 bases and J by 7 bases, with 11 bases between the two germline ends. Germline CDR1 reads DFQATT; CDR2 reads SNEGSKA (reference sequence).

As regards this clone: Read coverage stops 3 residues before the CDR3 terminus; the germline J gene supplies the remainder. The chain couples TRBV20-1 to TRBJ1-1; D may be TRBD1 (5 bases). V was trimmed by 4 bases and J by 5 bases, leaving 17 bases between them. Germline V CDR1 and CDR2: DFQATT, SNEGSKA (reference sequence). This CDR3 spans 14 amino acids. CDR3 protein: CSANLRGVGTEAFF. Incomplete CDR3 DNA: TGCAGTGCTAATCTTCGGGGGGTTGGGACTGAA.

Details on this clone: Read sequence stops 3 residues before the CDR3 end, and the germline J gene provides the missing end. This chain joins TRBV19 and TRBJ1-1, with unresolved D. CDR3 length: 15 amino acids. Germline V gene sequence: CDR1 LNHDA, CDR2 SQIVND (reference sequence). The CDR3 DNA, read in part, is TGTGCCAGTACCACGATGGAGGGTGGATTAAAGACC. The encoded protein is CASTTMEGGLKT. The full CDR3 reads CASTTMEGGLKTAFF.

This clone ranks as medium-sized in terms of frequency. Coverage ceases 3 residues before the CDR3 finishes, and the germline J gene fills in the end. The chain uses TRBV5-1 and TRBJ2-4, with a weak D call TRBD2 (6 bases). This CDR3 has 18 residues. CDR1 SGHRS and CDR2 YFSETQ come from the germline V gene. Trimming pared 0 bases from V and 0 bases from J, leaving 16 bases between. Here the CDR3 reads CASSLAQSSGLAKNIQYF. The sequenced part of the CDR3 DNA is TGCGCCAGCAGCTTGGCCCAATCCAGCGGGCTAGCCAAAAACATT.